A selection of T cell receptor beta chains follows, all from one sample in a study of blood T cell repertoires in COVID-19. Sequencing used immunoSEQ multiplex PCR; TCRdb keeps in-frame clones, though not all of them. The profile shows about 74,000 clones, 90% of them singletons. The sample was peripheral blood. These receptors originate from a man over 45 with acute or convalescent COVID-19. CDR3s leave out the opening cysteine and the closing phenylalanine or tryptophan.

v_call	j_call	cdr3_aa
TRBV2	TRBJ1-1	ASSSGARMNTEAF
TRBV5-6	TRBJ2-5	ASSLEVGQGVYETQY
TRBV10-3	TRBJ2-2	AINGGANTGELF
TRBV7-9	TRBJ2-1	ASSFGLAVLLSSYNEQF
TRBV19	TRBJ2-1	ASSSGILGYNEQF
TRBV10-3	TRBJ2-7	AIAKGTDSREQY
TRBV12-3/TRBV12-4	TRBJ1-2	ASSPGGTYGYT
TRBV30	TRBJ1-2	AWSVPRSSDYGYT
TRBV5-4	TRBJ1-2	ASSRDRYGYT
TRBV4-1	TRBJ1-1	ASSLTVNTEAF
TRBV7-6	TRBJ2-7	ASSLARGTSGSRASYEQY
TRBV18	TRBJ1-4	ASSSALDSNEKLF
TRBV7-9	TRBJ2-7	ASSFGGRDEQY
TRBV6-5	TRBJ1-5	ARGGCQPQH
TRBV5-6	TRBJ2-1	ASSPTAGGSYNEQF